One and the same sample provided the 3 T cell receptor beta chains below, sequenced in a study of blood T cell repertoires in COVID-19. TCRdb keeps only in-frame clones here, not all; method: immunoSEQ multiplex PCR. The data hold about 170,000 clones, with 70% to 80% observed a single time. Material for sequencing was PBMCs or T cells enriched from blood (not recorded which). Receptors were obtained from a woman aged 65 to 85 in a cohort exposed to, infected with or recovered from COVID-19 (not recorded which).

The V gene is TRBV10-3, the J gene TRBJ2-1; 8 nucleotides align to TRBD2. Germline CDR1 and CDR2: ENHRY and SYGVKD. The trim removed 8 bases at V and 2 bases at J, leaving 8 bases unmatched. This CDR3 contains 15 residues. CDR3: CAIAGTSRTYNEQFF. The CDR3 DNA is TGTGCCATCGCAGGGACTAGTAGGACCTACAATGAGCAGTTCTTC.

This clone was counted between two and nine times. J is TRBJ1-3 and V is TRBV6-1, with 10 bases matching TRBD1. The CDR3 has 16 amino acids. Trimming removed 4 bases from V and 2 bases from J; junction bases left unmatched: 5. Germline assignment: CDR1 MNHNS and CDR2 SASEGT. The CDR3 DNA follows: TGTGCCAGCAGTGCATACGGGACAGGGGCTGGAAACACCATATATTTT. Its translation is CASSAYGTGAGNTIYF.

The chain couples TRBV18 to TRBJ1-1; D perhaps matches TRBD1 (5 bases). V gave up 6 bases and J gave up 1 base, with 12 bases separating them. Per germline, CDR1 KGHSH and CDR2 LQKENI. The CDR3 extends over 14 amino acids. CDR3 sequence reads: CASSFGTGNTEAFF. The CDR3 region has the DNA TGTGCCAGCTCGTTCGGGACTGGGAACACTGAAGCTTTCTTT.